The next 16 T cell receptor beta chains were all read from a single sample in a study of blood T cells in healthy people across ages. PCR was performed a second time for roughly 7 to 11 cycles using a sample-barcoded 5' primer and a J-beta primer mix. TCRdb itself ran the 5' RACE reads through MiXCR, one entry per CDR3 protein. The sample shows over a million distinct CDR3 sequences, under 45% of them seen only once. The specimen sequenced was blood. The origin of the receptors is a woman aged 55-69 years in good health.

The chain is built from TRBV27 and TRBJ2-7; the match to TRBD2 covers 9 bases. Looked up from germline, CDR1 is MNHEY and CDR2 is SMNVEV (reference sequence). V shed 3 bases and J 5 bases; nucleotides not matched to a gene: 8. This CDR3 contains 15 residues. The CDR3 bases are TGTGCCAGCAGTTTCCTCGCGGGAGGGGAGCACGAGCAGTACTTC. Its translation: CASSFLAGGEHEQYF.

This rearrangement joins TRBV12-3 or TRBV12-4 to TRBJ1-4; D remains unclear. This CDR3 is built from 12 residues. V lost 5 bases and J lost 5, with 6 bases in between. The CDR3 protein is CASSDLNEKLFF. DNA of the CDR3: TGTGCCAGCAGTGACCTGAATGAAAAACTGTTTTTT.

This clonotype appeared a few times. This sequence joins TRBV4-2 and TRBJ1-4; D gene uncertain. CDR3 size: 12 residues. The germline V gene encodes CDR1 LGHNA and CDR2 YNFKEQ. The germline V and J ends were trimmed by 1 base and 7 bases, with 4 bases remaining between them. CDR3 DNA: TGTGCCAGCAGCCAAGTATCTGAAAAACTGTTTTTT. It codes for CASSQVSEKLFF.

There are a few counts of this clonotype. For the CDR3, the DNA is TGTGCCATCAGTGCCATGGCCGGGGGGGACTATGGCTACACCTTC. This gives the protein CAISAMAGGDYGYTF. J is TRBJ1-2 and V is TRBV10-3; the D gene is possibly TRBD1 (5 bases). With 4 bases removed from V and 3 bases from J, the gap between germline ends came to 15 bases. The CDR3 sequence is 15 residues long. In germline, CDR1 is ENHRY, CDR2 SYGVKD.

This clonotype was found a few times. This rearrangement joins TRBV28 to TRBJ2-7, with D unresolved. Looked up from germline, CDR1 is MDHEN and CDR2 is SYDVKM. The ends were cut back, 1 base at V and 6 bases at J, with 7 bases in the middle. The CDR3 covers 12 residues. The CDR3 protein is CASSLSHIEQYF. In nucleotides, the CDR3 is TGTGCCAGCAGTTTATCCCATATCGAGCAGTACTTC.

CDR3: CASSPLGAGSYNEQFF. CDR3 DNA: TGTGCCAGCAGTCCCCTCGGAGCGGGTTCCTACAATGAGCAGTTCTTC. The chain has TRBV6-6 and TRBJ2-1, with a weak D call TRBD2 (6 bases). Germline lookup yields CDR1 MNHNY and CDR2 SVGAGI (reference sequence). The length of the CDR3 is 16 residues. Trimming pared 5 bases from V and 1 base from J, leaving 15 bases between.

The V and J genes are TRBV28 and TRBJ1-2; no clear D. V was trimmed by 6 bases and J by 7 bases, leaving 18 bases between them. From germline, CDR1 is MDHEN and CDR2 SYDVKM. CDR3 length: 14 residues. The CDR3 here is CASSPPAGLGGYTF. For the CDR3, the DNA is TGTGCCAGCAGCCCGCCCGCGGGTTTAGGTGGCTACACCTTC.

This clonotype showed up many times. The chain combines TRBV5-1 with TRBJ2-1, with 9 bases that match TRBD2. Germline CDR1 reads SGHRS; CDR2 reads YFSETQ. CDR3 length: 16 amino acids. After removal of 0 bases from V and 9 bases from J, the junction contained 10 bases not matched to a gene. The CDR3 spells CASSLAASGGNTEQFF. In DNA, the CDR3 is TGCGCCAGCAGCTTGGCCGCGAGCGGGGGGAACACTGAGCAGTTCTTC.

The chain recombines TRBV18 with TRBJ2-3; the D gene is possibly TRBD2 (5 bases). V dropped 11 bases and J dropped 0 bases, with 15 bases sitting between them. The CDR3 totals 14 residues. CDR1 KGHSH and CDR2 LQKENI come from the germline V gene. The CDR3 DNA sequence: TGTGCCGGCGCCGGGATCGGGAGCACAGATACGCAGTATTTT. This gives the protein CAGAGIGSTDTQYF.

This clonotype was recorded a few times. This CDR3 reads CASSLGVDEQYF. The CDR3 DNA is TGTGCCAGCAGTTTGGGGGTCGATGAGCAGTACTTC. V gene TRBV12-3 or TRBV12-4 combines with J gene TRBJ2-5; either TRBD1 or TRBD2 may fit D (5 bases each). There are 12 residues in the CDR3. V dropped 3 bases and J dropped 11 bases, with 13 bases sitting between them.

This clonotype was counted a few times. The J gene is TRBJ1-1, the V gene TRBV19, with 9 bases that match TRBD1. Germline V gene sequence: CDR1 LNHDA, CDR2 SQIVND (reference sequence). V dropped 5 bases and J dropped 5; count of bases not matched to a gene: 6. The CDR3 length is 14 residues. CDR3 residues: CASSSGQGSTEAFF. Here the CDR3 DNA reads TGTGCCAGTAGTTCCGGACAGGGGAGTACTGAAGCTTTCTTT. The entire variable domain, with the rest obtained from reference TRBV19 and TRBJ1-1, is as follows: DGGITQSPKYLFRKEGQNVTLSCEQNLNHDAMYWYRQDPGQGLRLIYYSQIVNDFQKGDIAEGYSVSREKKESFPLTVTSAQKNPTAFYLCASSSGQGSTEAFFGQGTRLTVV.

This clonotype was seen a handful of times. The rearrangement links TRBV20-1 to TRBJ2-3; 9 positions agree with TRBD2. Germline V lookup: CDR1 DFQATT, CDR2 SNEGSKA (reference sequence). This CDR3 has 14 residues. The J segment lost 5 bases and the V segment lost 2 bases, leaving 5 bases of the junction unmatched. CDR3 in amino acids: CSARSTSGIDTQYF. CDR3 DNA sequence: TGCAGTGCTAGATCGACTAGCGGTATAGATACGCAGTATTTT.

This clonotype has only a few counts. The CDR3 here is CASQPQGNEQFF. The CDR3 DNA follows: TGTGCCAGCCAACCTCAGGGGAATGAGCAGTTCTTC. This chain links TRBV28 with TRBJ2-1; the D gene is possibly TRBD1 (6 bases). Trimming shortened V by 8 bases and J by 7 bases, and 12 bases separated the two germline ends. The germline V gene has CDR1 MDHEN and CDR2 SYDVKM. The CDR3 is 12 residues long.

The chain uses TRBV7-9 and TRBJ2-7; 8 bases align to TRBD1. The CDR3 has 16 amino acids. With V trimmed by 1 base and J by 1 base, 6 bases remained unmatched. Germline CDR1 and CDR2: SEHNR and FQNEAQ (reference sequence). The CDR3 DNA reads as TGTGCCAGCAGCTTAGATCCAGGGGGCGAATCCTACGAGCAGTACTTC. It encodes CASSLDPGGESYEQYF.

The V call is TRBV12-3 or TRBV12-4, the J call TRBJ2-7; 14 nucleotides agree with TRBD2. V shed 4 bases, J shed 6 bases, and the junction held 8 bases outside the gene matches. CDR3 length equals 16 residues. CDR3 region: CASSYKIGLAGGEQYF. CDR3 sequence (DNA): TGTGCCAGCAGTTACAAAATTGGACTAGCGGGAGGCGAGCAGTACTTC.

This CDR3 reads CASSGWDYHEQYF. CDR3 bases: TGTGCCAGCAGTGGCTGGGACTACCACGAGCAGTACTTC. The gene calls are TRBV6-1 and TRBJ2-7; 7 bases agree with TRBD2. Unmatched junction bases numbered 5, after V lost 4 bases and J lost 5 bases. The CDR3 spans 13 residues. Germline V CDR1 and CDR2: MNHNS, SASEGT.